This T cell receptor (beta chain) appears in the sequencing data of a study of blood T cells in healthy people across ages. Alongside a J-beta primer mix, a sample-barcoded 5' primer served in a second PCR lasting roughly 7 to 11 cycles. A single record per CDR3 protein comes from TCRdb applying MiXCR to the 5' RACE reads. The sample yields approximately 1.5 million distinct CDR3 sequences, 35% to 45% seen once. This clonotype has a handful of counts. The CDR3 contains 14 residues. The ends were cut back, 6 bases at V and 0 bases at J, with 9 bases in the middle. The germline V gene encodes CDR1 SQVTM and CDR2 ANQGSEA.

Sequencing input: blood. The V and J genes are TRBV29-1 and TRBJ2-6; D call uncertain. The receptor comes from a woman younger than 30 in good health. The DNA for the CDR3 is TGCAGCGTCCTCTGGGGCTCTGGGGCCAACGTCCTGACTTTC. It specifies CSVLWGSGANVLTF.